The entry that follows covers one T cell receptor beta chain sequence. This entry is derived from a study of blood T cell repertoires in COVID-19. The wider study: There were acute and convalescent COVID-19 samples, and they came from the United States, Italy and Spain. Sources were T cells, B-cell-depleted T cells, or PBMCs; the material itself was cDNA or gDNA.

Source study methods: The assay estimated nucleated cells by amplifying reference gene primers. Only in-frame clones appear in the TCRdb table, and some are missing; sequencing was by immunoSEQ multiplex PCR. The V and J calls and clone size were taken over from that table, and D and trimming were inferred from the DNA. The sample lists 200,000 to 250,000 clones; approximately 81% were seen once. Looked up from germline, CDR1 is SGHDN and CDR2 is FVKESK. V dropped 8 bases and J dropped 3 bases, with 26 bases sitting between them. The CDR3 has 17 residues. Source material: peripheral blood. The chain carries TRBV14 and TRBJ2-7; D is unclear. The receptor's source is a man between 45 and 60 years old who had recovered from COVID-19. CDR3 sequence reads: CASFLTRWSYEFYEQYF. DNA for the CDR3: TGTGCCAGCTTCCTGACTCGCTGGTCCTATGAGTTCTACGAGCAGTACTTC.